Included here is one T cell receptor beta chain sequence, with context. The V gene end was trimmed by 5 bases and the J gene end by 1 base; junction bases not matched to a gene: 1. The germline V gene encodes CDR1 LNHDA and CDR2 SQIVND (reference sequence). The CDR3 sequence is 13 residues long. Seattle patients were enrolled while actively infected and followed longitudinally. This record belongs to a study of blood T cell repertoires in COVID-19. Study context: There were acute and convalescent COVID-19 samples, and they came from the United States, Italy and Spain. The analysed material was cDNA or gDNA that came from T cells, B-cell-depleted T cells, or PBMCs.

The method was immunoSEQ multiplex PCR; TCRdb's version includes in-frame clones alone and lacks a portion of them. The sample records around 400,000 clones, approximately 89% being singletons. This TCR derives from a woman aged 25 to 39 with COVID-19, enrolled during active disease. Sample: peripheral blood. The chain joins TRBV19 to TRBJ2-5; TRBD1 matches at 7 bases. DNA of the CDR3: TGTGCCAGTAGTCCAGGGGGCCAAGAGACCCAGTACTTC. Amino acid sequence: CASSPGGQETQYF. The variable domain in full, with the rest retrieved from reference TRBV19 and TRBJ2-5, is DGGITQSPKYLFRKEGQNVTLSCEQNLNHDAMYWYRQDPGQGLRLIYYSQIVNDFQKGDIAEGYSVSREKKESFPLTVTSAQKNPTAFYLCASSPGGQETQYFGPGTRLLVL.